Sequencing of this T cell receptor beta chain was carried out in a study of blood T cell repertoires in COVID-19. The CDR3 contains 17 residues. In germline, CDR1 is MDHEN, CDR2 SYDVKM. The V and J ends lost 7 bases and 6 bases, in that order; junction bases with no gene match: 16. This clone was seen a handful of times. Measured with immunoSEQ multiplex PCR; TCRdb has only the in-frame clones, and not every one. The sample shows roughly 250,000 clones, 80% to 90% of them seen only once. The receptor was isolated from a woman aged 45-59 years who had recovered from COVID-19. The chain uses TRBV28 and TRBJ2-2, with 8 bases that match TRBD2. The sample consisted of PBMCs or T cells enriched from blood (not recorded which). Here the CDR3 DNA reads TGTGCCAGCATCCCCTCTACCGGGAGGGGGGTCTCCGGGGAGCTGTTTTTT. It codes for CASIPSTGRGVSGELFF.